Each of the 8 T cell receptor beta chains below was sequenced from the same sample in a study of tumor-infiltrating lymphocytes in primary liver carcinoma. From roughly 0.45 ug total RNA, TCR beta cDNA was generated with a primer in the constant region. Nested multiplex PCR, run for three rounds with slightly modified ARM-PCR, yielded TCR beta libraries. TRBV1-TRBV30 forward primers and a C-beta reverse primer were used in the first two PCR rounds, which each ran for about 9 cycles. MiXCR was run by TCRdb on the multiplex PCR reads, yielding one entry per CDR3 protein. The sample contains 300,000 to 350,000 distinct CDR3 sequences, 65% of which appear only once. For blood RNA, unsorted whole blood served as the source, and germline DNA was extracted too. The sequenced sample was peripheral blood. These receptors came from a man aged 40-55 years with primary liver carcinoma and hepatitis B virus infection.

The chain is built from TRBV5-5 and TRBJ2-3; unclear D gene. With 10 bases removed from V and 4 bases from J, the gap between germline ends came to 16 bases. The CDR3 totals 13 residues. CDR1 is SGHKS and CDR2 is YYEKEE in the germline V gene (reference sequence). The DNA for the CDR3 is TGTGCCGGCCAAATGGCAGGTTCAGATACGCAGTATTTT. This gives the protein CAGQMAGSDTQYF.

As regards this clonotype: This may be a read error, as it is one base from a much larger clone. The chain couples TRBV7-3 to TRBJ2-1; TRBD2 aligns across 11 bases. Germline lookup yields CDR1 SGHTA and CDR2 FQGTGA. CDR3 length: 15 residues. J was trimmed by 4 bases and V by 4 bases; bases with no gene match: 3. The CDR3 DNA follows: TGTGCCAGCAGCTCGGGACTAGCGGTATACAATGAGCAGTTCTTC. This codes for CASSSGLAVYNEQFF.

Turning to this clonotype: Since a much larger clone is just one base distant, this may be a read error. The CDR3 region is CVSSGDRVSYNEQFF. CDR3 bases: TGTGTCAGCAGTGGGGACAGGGTCTCCTACAATGAGCAGTTCTTC. V is TRBV6-1 and J is TRBJ2-1; 9 bases align to TRBD1. The CDR3 totals 15 residues. CDR1 MNHNS and CDR2 SASEGT come from the germline V gene.

Many counts were recorded for this clonotype. V is TRBV4-1 and J is TRBJ2-1; D gene ambiguous. CDR3 length equals 17 residues. CDR1 MGHRA and CDR2 YSYEKL come from the germline V gene. Trimming removed 1 base from V and 2 bases from J, with 15 bases in between. In DNA form, the CDR3 reads TGCGCCAGCAGCCAAGTTCTCCGCCAAGGAGCCTACAATGAGCAGTTCTTC. Its protein is CASSQVLRQGAYNEQFF.

At least ten counts were recorded for this clonotype. The chain has TRBV12-3 or TRBV12-4 and TRBJ2-7; D not resolved. Deletions cut 2 bases from V and 5 bases from J, with 10 bases between. This CDR3 has 13 residues. The CDR3 region has the DNA TGTGCCAGCAGTTTATATAAGACGAACGAGCAGTACTTC. Encoded protein: CASSLYKTNEQYF.

The table lists this clonotype with many counts. The gene calls are TRBV11-2 and TRBJ1-2; D possibly corresponds to TRBD1 (5 bases). The ends were cut back, 3 bases at V and 6 bases at J, with 11 bases in the middle. Germline values: CDR1 SGHAT, CDR2 FQNNGV. This CDR3 region has 13 residues. The CDR3 DNA sequence: TGTGCCAGCAGCTTGGGACCTCGGGATGGCTACACCTTC. Residues: CASSLGPRDGYTF.

In regard to this clonotype: A much larger clone differs by one base, so this may be a read error. The chain carries TRBV4-3 and TRBJ2-3; perhaps TRBD2 as D (6 bases). V lost 0 bases and J lost 8, with 18 bases in between. Germline loops: CDR1 LGHNA, CDR2 YSLEER. The CDR3 runs to 16 residues. The CDR3 region is CASSQDLPTRGSTQYF. The CDR3 DNA reads as TGCGCCAGCAGCCAAGACCTCCCGACTAGAGGGTCTACGCAGTATTTT.

This chain uses TRBV7-9 with TRBJ2-7, with 11 bases fitting TRBD2. The CDR3 runs 14 residues. From germline, CDR1 is SEHNR and CDR2 FQNEAQ (reference sequence). V lost 3 bases and J lost 5; bases outside the gene matches: 3. CDR3 coding DNA: TGTGCCAGCAGCTTGGGACTAGCGGCCAACGAGCAGTACTTC. It translates to CASSLGLAANEQYF.